This record covers a single T cell receptor beta chain. What this receptor recognizes is not known. One base away there is no much larger clone; base qualities are not given. The data derive from a study of siplizumab effects on memory and regulatory T cells (dated by TCRdb to about 2019). For the wider study: Paired mixed lymphocyte reactions were run with siplizumab at 0.8 to 1 ug/mL and without drug, across several responder-stimulator pairs. The effect of the anti-CD2 antibody siplizumab on alloreactive T-cell subsets was examined in allogeneic mixed lymphocyte reactions constructed from human PBMCs.

Cells in the mixed lymphocyte reaction were cultured together at 37 degrees C for around 6 days. After responder PBMCs were labelled with CFSE and stimulator PBMCs with Violet Dye, the two populations were combined at a 1:1 ratio. Sorted unstimulated T cells and proliferating T cells recovered from mixed lymphocyte reactions underwent TCRbeta CDR3 sequencing. Fresh whole blood from roughly ten HLA-typed healthy donors was used to isolate PBMCs. For TCR sequencing, responder T cells that had proliferated and were CFSE-low were FACS-sorted once the mixed lymphocyte reaction was over. Study-wide findings and limitations: Unstimulated naive T cells appeared to be more diverse than memory T cells, and naive cells seemed to make a substantial contribution to the alloresponse. No functional confirmation was obtained for the suppressive function of proliferating Tregs from siplizumab cultures. For roughly 80-95% of proliferating CD4+ or CD8+ clones, no naive or memory phenotype could be assigned. Because sequences at frequencies below about 10^-5 were poorly captured, only a minor fraction of alloreactive clones could be mapped back to unstimulated subsets. Siplizumab significantly reduced the cumulative frequency of alloreactive sequences traceable to unstimulated CD4+ memory T cells. In reactions with siplizumab, an average of 68.8% of mappable alloreactive CD4+ clones were Treg-derived, compared with around 28% in control reactions.

Receptor libraries were prepared by the immunoSEQ multiplex PCR assay. The deep sequencing platform assayed about 10^5 TCR templates per sample. Genomic DNA extracted from sorted T cells was the material used for TCRbeta CDR3 sequencing. As for the original processing: The R programming language was used for the clonal analysis of the TCRbeta CDR3 data. Alloreactive CD4+ and CD8+ clones were identified by comparing unstimulated samples to CFSE-low samples taken after the reaction. Regulatory or non-regulatory origin was assigned to alloreactive CD4+ clones by matching of sequences to sorted unstimulated Treg and non-Treg repertoires. The immuneACCESS repertoire file appears here via TCRdb, limited to in-frame rearrangements. These files lack a portion of the clones; in checked studies, under half of the deficit traces to unresolved V genes, and the cause of the others is not known. That table furnishes V, J and clone size, whereas the DNA furnished D and trimming. The sample profile shows about 13,000 clones; 30% to 40% of them were found once. Jointly, the top ten make up about 9.4% of the sample.

Its CDR3 holds 13 amino acids, cysteine through phenylalanine. Only CDR3 DNA remains: 39 bases, in frame from the first base. V loses 1 base of germline sequence and J loses 4 bases, and the interval between the two ends is 5 bases. CDR1 and CDR2, per the germline V gene, are SGHAT and FQNNGV. The V and J genes are TRBV11-2 and TRBJ1-5, with the D gene not confidently named. This receptor was identified in a human donor in good health; the cells came from an allogeneic mixed lymphocyte reaction. The sequencing input was CFSE-low (dividing) CD8+ T cells sorted from an allogeneic mixed lymphocyte reaction. The CDR3 region has the sequence CASSLGANQPQHF. The base sequence is TGTGCCAGCAGCTTAGGGGCAAATCAGCCCCAGCATTTT.